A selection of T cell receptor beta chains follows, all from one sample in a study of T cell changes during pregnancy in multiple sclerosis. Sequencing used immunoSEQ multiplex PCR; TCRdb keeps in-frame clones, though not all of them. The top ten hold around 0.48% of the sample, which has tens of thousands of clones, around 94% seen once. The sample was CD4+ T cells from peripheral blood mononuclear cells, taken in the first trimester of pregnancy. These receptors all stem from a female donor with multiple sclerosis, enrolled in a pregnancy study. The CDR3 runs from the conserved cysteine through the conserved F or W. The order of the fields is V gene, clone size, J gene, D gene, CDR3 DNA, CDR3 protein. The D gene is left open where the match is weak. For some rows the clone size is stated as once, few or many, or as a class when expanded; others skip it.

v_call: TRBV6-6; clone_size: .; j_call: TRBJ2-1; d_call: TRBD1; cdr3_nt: TGTGCCAGCAGCCCCCGACAGGGGGCTAGGAATGAGCAGTTCTTC; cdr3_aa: CASSPRQGARNEQFF
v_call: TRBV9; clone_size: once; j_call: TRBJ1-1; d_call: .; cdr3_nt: TGTGCCAGCAGCGTAGCTGGAGGGCGGGACACTGAAGCTTTCTTT; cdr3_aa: CASSVAGGRDTEAFF
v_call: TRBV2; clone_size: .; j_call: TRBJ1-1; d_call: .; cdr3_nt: TGTGCCAGCCGGTTCCGACTCAACACTGAAGCTTTCTTT; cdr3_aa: CASRFRLNTEAFF
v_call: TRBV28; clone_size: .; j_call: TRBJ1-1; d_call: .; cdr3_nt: TGTGCCAGCAGTTTCCCGCCTTTAACAGACACTGAAGCTTTCTTT; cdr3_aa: CASSFPPLTDTEAFF
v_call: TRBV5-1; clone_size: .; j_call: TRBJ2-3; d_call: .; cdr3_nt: TGCGCCAGCAGCTTGGGTCTAACCCGTGCGGATACGCAGTATTTT; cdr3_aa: CASSLGLTRADTQYF
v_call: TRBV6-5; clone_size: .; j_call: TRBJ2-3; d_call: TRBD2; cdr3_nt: TGTGCCACCCTAAGGCGGGGGGGCAGCACAGATACGCAGTATTTT; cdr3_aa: CATLRRGGSTDTQYF
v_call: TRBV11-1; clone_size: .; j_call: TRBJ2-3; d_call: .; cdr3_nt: TGTGCCAGCAGCTCCCCGAGGCGATCCACAGATACGCAGTATTTT; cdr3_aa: CASSSPRRSTDTQYF
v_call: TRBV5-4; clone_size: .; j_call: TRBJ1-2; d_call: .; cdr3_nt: TGTGCCAGCAGGGAGGGGGGGCCTTACACCTTC; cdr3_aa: CASREGGPYTF
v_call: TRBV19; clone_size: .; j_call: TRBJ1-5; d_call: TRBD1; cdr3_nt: TGTGCCACCCGACCGGGACAGGGGGGTGTGGGCAATCAGCCCCAGCATTTT; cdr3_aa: CATRPGQGGVGNQPQHF
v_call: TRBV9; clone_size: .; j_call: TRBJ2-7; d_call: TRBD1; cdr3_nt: TGTGCCAGCAGCGTCGACAGGGTTTCCAACGAGCAGTACTTC; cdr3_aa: CASSVDRVSNEQYF
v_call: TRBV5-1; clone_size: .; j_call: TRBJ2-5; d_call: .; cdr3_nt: TGCGCCAGCAGCTTGAGTCTCGGTAGAGGGGAGACCCAGTACTTC; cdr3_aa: CASSLSLGRGETQYF
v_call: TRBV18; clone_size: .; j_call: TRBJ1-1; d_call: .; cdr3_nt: TGTGCCAGCTCACCCATTCTACCAAACACTGAAGCTTTCTTT; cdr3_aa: CASSPILPNTEAFF
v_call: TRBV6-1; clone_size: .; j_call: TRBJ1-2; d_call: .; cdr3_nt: TGTGCCAGCAGTGAAGCAGGGCGGGTGTGGGGCTACACCTTC; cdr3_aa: CASSEAGRVWGYTF
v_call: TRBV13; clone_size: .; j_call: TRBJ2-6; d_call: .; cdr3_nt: TGTGCCAGCAGCTCACAGGTTCCCCTCTTCTCTGGGGCCAACGTCCTGACTTTC; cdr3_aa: CASSSQVPLFSGANVLTF
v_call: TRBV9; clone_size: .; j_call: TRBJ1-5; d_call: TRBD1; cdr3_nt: TGTGCCAGCAGCGTAGGACAGGGGTCAGGTCAGCCCCAGCATTTT; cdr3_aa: CASSVGQGSGQPQHF
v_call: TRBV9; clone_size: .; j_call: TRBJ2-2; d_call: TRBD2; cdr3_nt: TGTGCCAGCAGCGTAGCAGCGGGGGGGACCGGGGAGCTGTTTTTT; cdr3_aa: CASSVAAGGTGELFF
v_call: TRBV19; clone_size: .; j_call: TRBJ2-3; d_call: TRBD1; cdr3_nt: TGTGCCAGTAGTATCCCCCAGGGGGGCACAGATACGCAGTATTTT; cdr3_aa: CASSIPQGGTDTQYF
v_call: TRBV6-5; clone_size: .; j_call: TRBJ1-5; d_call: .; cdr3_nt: TGTGCCAGCAAGTTAGATGGCGGGAATCAGCCCCAGCATTTT; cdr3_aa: CASKLDGGNQPQHF
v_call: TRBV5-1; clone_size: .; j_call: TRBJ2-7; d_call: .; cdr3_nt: TGCGCCAGCAGCTTGGGACAGTACTCCTACGAGCAGTACTTC; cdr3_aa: CASSLGQYSYEQYF
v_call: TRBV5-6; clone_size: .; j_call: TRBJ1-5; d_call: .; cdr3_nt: TGTGCCAGCAGTGTGTCCAGGGCCAATCAGCCCCAGCATTTT; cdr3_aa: CASSVSRANQPQHF
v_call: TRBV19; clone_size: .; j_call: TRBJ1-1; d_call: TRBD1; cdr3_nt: TGTGCCAGTAGCCCTACACAGGGGGCGCGGGGGACTGAAGCTTTCTTT; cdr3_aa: CASSPTQGARGTEAFF
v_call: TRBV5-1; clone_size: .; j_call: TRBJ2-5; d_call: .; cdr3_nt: TGCGCCAGCAGCCCGGGGGAGACCCAGTACTTC; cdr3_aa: CASSPGETQYF
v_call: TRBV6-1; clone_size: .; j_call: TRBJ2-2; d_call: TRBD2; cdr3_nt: TGTGCCAGCAGTGGGACAAGGGAGGGTACCGGGGAGCTGTTTTTT; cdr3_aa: CASSGTREGTGELFF
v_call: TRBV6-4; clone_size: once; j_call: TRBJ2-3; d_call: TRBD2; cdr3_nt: TGTGCCAGCAGTCTACTAGCGGGGGGGCCAACAGATACGCAGTATTTT; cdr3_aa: CASSLLAGGPTDTQYF
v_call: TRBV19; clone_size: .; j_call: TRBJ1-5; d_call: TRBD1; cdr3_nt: TGTGCCAGTAGTATATGGGACAGGGTAAGTCAGCCCCAGCATTTT; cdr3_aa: CASSIWDRVSQPQHF
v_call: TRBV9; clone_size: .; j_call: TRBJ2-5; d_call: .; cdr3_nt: TGTGCCAGCAGCGTAGAGGGAGCGGTCCAGGTGACCCAGTACTTC; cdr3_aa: CASSVEGAVQVTQYF
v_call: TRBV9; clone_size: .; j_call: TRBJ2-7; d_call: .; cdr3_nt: TGTGCCAGCAGCGTAGGGCAGAGGAACTACGAGCAGTACTTC; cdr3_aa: CASSVGQRNYEQYF
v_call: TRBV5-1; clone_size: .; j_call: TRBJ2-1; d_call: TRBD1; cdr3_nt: TGCGCCAGCAGCGGGGATTTCAGGGGGCTGGATTACAATGAGCAGTTCTTC; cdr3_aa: CASSGDFRGLDYNEQFF
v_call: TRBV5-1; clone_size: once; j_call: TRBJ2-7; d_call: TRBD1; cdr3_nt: TGCGCCAGCAGCTTGAAACTTGGACAGGGAGTTGTGCAGTACTTC; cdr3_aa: CASSLKLGQGVVQYF
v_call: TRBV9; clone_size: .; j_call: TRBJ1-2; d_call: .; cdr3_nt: TGTGCCAGCAGCTTATCGGGACAAGCCTATGGCTACACCTTC; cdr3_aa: CASSLSGQAYGYTF
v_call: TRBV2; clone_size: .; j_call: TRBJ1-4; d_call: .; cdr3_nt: TGTGCCAGCCTGAGAGGGAGGGATGAAAAACTGTTTTTT; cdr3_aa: CASLRGRDEKLFF
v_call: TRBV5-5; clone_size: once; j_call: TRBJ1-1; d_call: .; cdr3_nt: TGTGCCAGCAGCTCGCAGGGTACTGAAGCTTTCTTT; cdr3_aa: CASSSQGTEAFF
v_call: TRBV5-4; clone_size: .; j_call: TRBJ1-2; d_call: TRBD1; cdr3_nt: TGTGCCAGCAATTACTTGGGACAGAACTATGGCTACACCTTC; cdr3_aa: CASNYLGQNYGYTF
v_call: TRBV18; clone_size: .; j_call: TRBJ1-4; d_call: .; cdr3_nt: TGTGCCAGCTCACCGACAGGCGCTTCTAATGAAAAACTGTTTTTT; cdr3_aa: CASSPTGASNEKLFF
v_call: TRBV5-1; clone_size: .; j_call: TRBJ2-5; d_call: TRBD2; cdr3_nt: TGCGCCAGCAGCTTGCATTCTACTAGCGGGGTCCGGGAGACCCAGTACTTC; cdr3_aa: CASSLHSTSGVRETQYF
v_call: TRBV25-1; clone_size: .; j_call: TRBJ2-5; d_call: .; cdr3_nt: TGTGCCAGCAGTGAATGGGGCCAGACAAAGACCCAATACTTC; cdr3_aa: CASSEWGQTKTQYF
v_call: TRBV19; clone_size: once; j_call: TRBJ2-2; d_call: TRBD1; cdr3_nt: TGTGCCAGTAGTATAAGTCTCGGCAGGGGGCCCGGGGAGCTGTTTTTT; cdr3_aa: CASSISLGRGPGELFF
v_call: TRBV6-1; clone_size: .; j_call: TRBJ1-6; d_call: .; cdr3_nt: TGTGCCAGCAGTAAACCGACAGGTGCCAATTCACCCCTCCACTTT; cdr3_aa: CASSKPTGANSPLHF
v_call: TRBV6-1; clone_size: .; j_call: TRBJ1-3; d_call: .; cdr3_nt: TGTGCCAGCATCTTCTCTGGAAACACCATATATTTT; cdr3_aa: CASIFSGNTIYF
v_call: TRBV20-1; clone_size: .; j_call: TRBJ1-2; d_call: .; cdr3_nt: TGCAGTGCTTCCGGGAACTATGGCTACACCTTC; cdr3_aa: CSASGNYGYTF
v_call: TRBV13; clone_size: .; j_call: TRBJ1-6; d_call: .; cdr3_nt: TGTGCCAGCAGCCGGGACTCAATTAATCCACCCCTCCACTTT; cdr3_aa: CASSRDSINPPLHF
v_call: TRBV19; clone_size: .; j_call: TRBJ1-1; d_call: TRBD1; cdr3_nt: TGTGCCAGTACTATGACCCGACAGGGACCCTTTGAAGCTTTCTTT; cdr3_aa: CASTMTRQGPFEAFF
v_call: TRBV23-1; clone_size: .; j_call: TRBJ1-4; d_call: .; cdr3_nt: TGCGCCAGCAGTCAATTGAAGACTGTGGTCGTAGATGAAAAACTGTTTTTT; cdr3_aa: CASSQLKTVVVDEKLFF
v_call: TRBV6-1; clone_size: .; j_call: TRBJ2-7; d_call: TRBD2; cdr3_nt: TGTGCCAGCAGTGATAGCGGGGGGCCATACGAGCAGTACTTC; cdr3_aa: CASSDSGGPYEQYF
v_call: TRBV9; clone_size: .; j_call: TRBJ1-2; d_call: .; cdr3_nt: TGTGCCAGCAGCGTAGAAGGGGCTGGCTACACCTTC; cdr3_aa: CASSVEGAGYTF
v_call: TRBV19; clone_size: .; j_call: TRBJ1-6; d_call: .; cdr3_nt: TGTGCCAGTAGTATAGATGAGACAGTGAATTCACCCCTCCACTTT; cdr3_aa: CASSIDETVNSPLHF
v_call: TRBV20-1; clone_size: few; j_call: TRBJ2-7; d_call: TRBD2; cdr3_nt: TGCAGTGCGACTAGCGGCTACGAGCAGTACTTC; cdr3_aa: CSATSGYEQYF
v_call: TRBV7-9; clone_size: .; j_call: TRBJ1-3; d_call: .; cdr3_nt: TGTGCCAGCAGCCCAGAGGGCAGCCGAAACACCATATATTTT; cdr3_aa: CASSPEGSRNTIYF
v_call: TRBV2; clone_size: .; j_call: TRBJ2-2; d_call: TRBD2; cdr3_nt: TGTGCCAGCATGTCCCAGCGGGGGGCCGGGGAGCTGTTTTTT; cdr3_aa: CASMSQRGAGELFF
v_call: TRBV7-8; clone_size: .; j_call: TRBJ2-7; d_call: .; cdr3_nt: TGTGCCAGCAGCTTATTCAGGCAGATTACCTACGAGCAGTACTTC; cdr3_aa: CASSLFRQITYEQYF
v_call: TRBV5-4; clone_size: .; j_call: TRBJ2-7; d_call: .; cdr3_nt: TGTGCCAGCAGCTCCCCCAACGAGCAGTACTTC; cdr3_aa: CASSSPNEQYF
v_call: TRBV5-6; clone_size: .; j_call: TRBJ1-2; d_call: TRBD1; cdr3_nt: TGTGCCAGCAGCGGAAGGGGGCCCGGAGGCTACACCTTC; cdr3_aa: CASSGRGPGGYTF